This T cell receptor beta chain was captured by sequencing in a study of blood T cell repertoires in COVID-19. Study-wide background: Both acute and convalescent COVID-19 samples were obtained from the United States, Italy and Spain. T cells, B-cell-depleted T cells, or PBMCs provided the cDNA or gDNA that served as material.

Methods used by the authors: How many nucleated cells were present was estimated from reference gene primer amplification. Here immunoSEQ multiplex PCR was the method, and the copy in TCRdb shows in-frame clones only, minus some. V and J calls and clone size are as listed in that table; D and trimming were resolved from the DNA. Here the sample spans about 72,000 clones, under 95% being singletons. The CDR3 has 14 residues. The ends lost 3 bases at V and 5 bases at J; junction bases unmatched: 7. The germline V gene has CDR1 LNHNV and CDR2 YYDKDF (reference sequence). This clone appeared a few times. This TCR was recovered from a woman aged 60 to 75 with active COVID-19. Sequencing input: peripheral blood. V gene TRBV15 combines with J gene TRBJ2-7, with 7 bases that match TRBD2. Written as DNA, the CDR3 is TGTGCCACCAGCAGCAGGACTAGTTTCCACGAGCAGTACTTC. Amino acid sequence: CATSSRTSFHEQYF.